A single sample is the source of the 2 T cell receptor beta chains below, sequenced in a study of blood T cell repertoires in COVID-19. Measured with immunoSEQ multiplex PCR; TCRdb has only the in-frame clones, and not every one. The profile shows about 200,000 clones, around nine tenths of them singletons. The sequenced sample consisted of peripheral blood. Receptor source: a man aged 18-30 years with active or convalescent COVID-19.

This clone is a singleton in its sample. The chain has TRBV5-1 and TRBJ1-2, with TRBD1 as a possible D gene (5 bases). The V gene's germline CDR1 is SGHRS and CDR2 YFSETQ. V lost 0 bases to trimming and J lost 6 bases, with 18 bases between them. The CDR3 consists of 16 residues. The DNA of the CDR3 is TGCGCCAGCAGCTTGGAGCTTAGGGGTGACATTGATGGCTACACCTTC. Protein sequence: CASSLELRGDIDGYTF.

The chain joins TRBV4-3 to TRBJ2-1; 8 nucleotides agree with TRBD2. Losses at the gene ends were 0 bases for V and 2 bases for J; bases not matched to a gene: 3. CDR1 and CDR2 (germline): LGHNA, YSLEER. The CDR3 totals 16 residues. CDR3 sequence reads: CASSQDTGGPYNEQFF. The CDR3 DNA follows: TGCGCCAGCAGCCAAGATACGGGAGGGCCCTACAATGAGCAGTTCTTC.